This is a list of T cell receptor beta chains from one sample in a study of blood T cell repertoires in COVID-19. Clones were sequenced by immunoSEQ multiplex PCR, and TCRdb holds only the in-frame ones, with some missing. Of roughly 180,000 clones detected, around 94% appear once; the ten largest clones hold 0.76%. Sequences were obtained from peripheral blood. Source of these receptors: a man aged 25 to 45 with COVID-19, enrolled during active disease. CDR3s include the opening cysteine and the closing phenylalanine or tryptophan. D genes are given only for firm matches. Expanded clones are given a class, and other clones once, few, many or no size at all.

V gene	clone size	J gene	D gene	CDR3 DNA	CDR3 protein
TRBV3-1/TRBV3-2	.	TRBJ2-7	TRBD1	TGTGCCAGCAGCCGTTCGGGACAGGGAAGATACGAGCAGTACTTC	CASSRSGQGRYEQYF
TRBV9	.	TRBJ2-2	.	TGTGCCAGCAGCGACAGTAACACCGGGGAGCTGTTTTTT	CASSDSNTGELFF
TRBV6-5	.	TRBJ2-5	TRBD1	TGTGCCAGCACTAAACCGGGACAGCAAGAGACCCAGTACTTC	CASTKPGQQETQYF
TRBV29-1	.	TRBJ2-3	.	TGCAGCGTTGGCCTCGGAGGCCTTAGCACAGATACGCAGTATTTT	CSVGLGGLSTDTQYF
TRBV29-1	.	TRBJ1-1	.	TGCAGCGTTGAAAAAGCGGAGAACACTGAAGCTTTCTTT	CSVEKAENTEAFF
TRBV2	.	TRBJ1-4	TRBD1	TGTGCCAGCAGAATAACAGGGGTATCTAATGAAAAACTGTTTTTT	CASRITGVSNEKLFF
TRBV18	.	TRBJ2-3	.	TGTGCCAGCTCACCTAGCCAGACAGGCGCAGATACGCAGTATTTT	CASSPSQTGADTQYF
TRBV7-9	.	TRBJ1-1	.	TGTGCCAGCAGCGATTTACGGGACACTGAAGCTTTCTTT	CASSDLRDTEAFF
TRBV21-1	.	TRBJ1-6	.	TGTGCCAGCAGGTCCCAGACAGGGGGTGGATCACCCCTCCACTTT	CASRSQTGGGSPLHF
TRBV6-4	.	TRBJ1-5	.	TGTGCCAGCAGTGTCGATTCAGGGCTGGCTCAGCCCCAGCATTTT	CASSVDSGLAQPQHF
TRBV2	.	TRBJ2-3	TRBD1	TGTGCCAGCAGTACTCTCGGGACAGAAGGCACAGATACGCAGTATTTT	CASSTLGTEGTDTQYF
TRBV30	.	TRBJ2-1	.	TGTGCCTGGAACGTTTACCCCAGACAGAGGACCTACAATGAGCAGTTCTTC	CAWNVYPRQRTYNEQFF
TRBV6-5	.	TRBJ1-2	.	TGTGCCAGCAGAAATGGACAGATTCAGGCTGGCTACACCTTC	CASRNGQIQAGYTF
TRBV7-9	.	TRBJ1-3	.	TGTGCCAGCAGCTTAGCCGGGTCCGCTGGAAACACCATATATTTT	CASSLAGSAGNTIYF
TRBV7-9	.	TRBJ1-3	TRBD1	TGTGCCAGCAGCACCCACTCCACAGGGGGCAACACCATATATTTT	CASSTHSTGGNTIYF
TRBV6-5	.	TRBJ1-5	.	TGTGCCAGCAGTTACGGGCAGTACCATCAGCCCCAGCATTTT	CASSYGQYHQPQHF
TRBV5-4	.	TRBJ1-1	TRBD1	TGTGCCAGCAGCAAGACAGGGGGAGAAACTGAAGCTTTCTTT	CASSKTGGETEAFF
TRBV9	.	TRBJ2-2	.	TGTGCCAGCAGCGTAGGGCCCGGGGAGCTGTTTTTT	CASSVGPGELFF
TRBV19	.	TRBJ1-2	.	TGTGCCAGTAGTACTATAAGCTCGCCCCTATCGGGGGGCTACACCTTC	CASSTISSPLSGGYTF
TRBV27	.	TRBJ2-5	TRBD2	TGTGCCAGCGGGCTATACGCCGGCGCGGGGGACGAGACCCAGTACTTC	CASGLYAGAGDETQYF
TRBV5-6	.	TRBJ1-6	TRBD1	TGTGCCAGCAGCACATCGGGACAGGGGTCGAATTCACCCCTCCACTTT	CASSTSGQGSNSPLHF
TRBV24-1	.	TRBJ2-7	TRBD1	TGTGCCAGTGACAGGGACGAGCAGTACTTC	CASDRDEQYF
TRBV5-1	.	TRBJ2-2	TRBD2	TGCGCCAGCAGCTTGGCCGTGGGACTAGCGGGCCTAGACGGGGAGCTGTTTTTT	CASSLAVGLAGLDGELFF
TRBV5-1	.	TRBJ2-3	TRBD2	TGCGCCAGCAGCCCAACTAGCGGGGGGCCAGATACGCAGTATTTT	CASSPTSGGPDTQYF
TRBV7-2	.	TRBJ1-5	.	TGTGCCAGCAGCCCGCAGACAGGAAGCGATCAGCCCCAGCATTTT	CASSPQTGSDQPQHF
TRBV27	.	TRBJ1-6	.	TGTGCCAGCAGTTGGGGACCCGGACAGTTTTATAATTCACCCCTCCACTTT	CASSWGPGQFYNSPLHF
TRBV10-3	.	TRBJ1-2	.	TGTGCCATAGGTGTATCGGTAGGAGACTATGGCTACACCTTC	CAIGVSVGDYGYTF
TRBV5-4	.	TRBJ2-3	.	TGTGCCAGCAGCTTTCGGGGAATGAGCACAGATACGCAGTATTTT	CASSFRGMSTDTQYF
TRBV6-5	.	TRBJ1-2	TRBD1	TGTGCCAGCAGTTCCGGGACAGGGAATTGGGGCTACACCTTC	CASSSGTGNWGYTF
TRBV27	.	TRBJ1-3	.	TGTGCCAGCAAATCGGGCGGTGGGACACATCCCTCTGGAAACACCATATATTTT	CASKSGGGTHPSGNTIYF
TRBV19	.	TRBJ1-1	.	TGTGCCAGTTTCCCCGTGGGGGGAAGCACTGAAGCTTTCTTT	CASFPVGGSTEAFF
TRBV24-1	.	TRBJ2-7	TRBD2	TGTGCCACCAGTGGGGCTAGCGGGGGGACCCTTGATTACGAGCAGTACTTC	CATSGASGGTLDYEQYF
TRBV10-3	.	TRBJ2-5	TRBD2	TGTGCCATCAGTGAGTCGACTAGCGGCGGGGAGACCCAGTACTTC	CAISESTSGGETQYF
TRBV11-1	.	TRBJ1-5	.	TGTGCCAGCAGCCGAGGGGAGGGGCAGCCCCAGCATTTT	CASSRGEGQPQHF
TRBV3-1/TRBV3-2	.	TRBJ1-2	.	TGTGCCAGCAGCCAAAACAGGGAGACTAACTATGGCTACACCTTC	CASSQNRETNYGYTF
TRBV15	.	TRBJ1-3	TRBD1	TGTGCCACCAGCAGAGTCACAGGGGCTGGAAACACCATATATTTT	CATSRVTGAGNTIYF
TRBV6-6	.	TRBJ1-2	.	TGTGCCAGCTCCGGCAGTCGAGGGATCTGGGGCTACACCTTC	CASSGSRGIWGYTF
TRBV5-4	.	TRBJ1-2	.	TGTGCCAGCAGCTTGCCAGGGAATAATAACTATGGCTACACCTTC	CASSLPGNNNYGYTF
TRBV18	.	TRBJ1-2	.	TGTGCCAGCTCACCACCGGCAGAAAACTATGGCTACACCTTC	CASSPPAENYGYTF
TRBV6-5	.	TRBJ1-5	.	TGTGCCAGCAGTTACTCCAGGGGTGACAATCAGCCCCAGCATTTT	CASSYSRGDNQPQHF
TRBV27	.	TRBJ1-4	TRBD1	TGTGCCAGCGGTCGGGACAGAACTAATGAAAAACTGTTTTTT	CASGRDRTNEKLFF
TRBV6-2/TRBV6-3	.	TRBJ2-1	.	TGTGCCAGCAGTTACTCGTTTCCAAGCCCCTACAATGAGCAGTTCTTC	CASSYSFPSPYNEQFF
TRBV6-6	once	TRBJ2-1	.	TGTGCCAGCAGTTACTCGATACCGGGGGTCTACAATGAGCAGTTCTTC	CASSYSIPGVYNEQFF
TRBV7-9	.	TRBJ2-1	TRBD2	TGTGCCAGCAGCTTCGGGCTAGCGGGGGCTGCCTACAATGAGCAGTTCTTC	CASSFGLAGAAYNEQFF
TRBV25-1	.	TRBJ1-5	.	TGTGCCAGCAGTGAATGGGGGGAGGTGAATCAGCCCCAGCATTTT	CASSEWGEVNQPQHF
TRBV5-1	.	TRBJ1-1	TRBD1	TGCGCCAGCAGCCCCGGACAGGGGGCGAACACTGAAGCTTTCTTT	CASSPGQGANTEAFF
TRBV2	.	TRBJ1-5	.	TGTGCCAGCAGTCAGGACAGTAACAATCAGCCCCAGCATTTT	CASSQDSNNQPQHF
TRBV3-1/TRBV3-2	.	TRBJ1-6	.	TGTGCCAGCAGCCGAGACTACAGGGCCTATTCACCCCTCCACTTT	CASSRDYRAYSPLHF
TRBV7-3	.	TRBJ2-1	.	TGTGCCAGCAGCCCGGGTGGTGTCGCCTCCTACAATGAGCAGTTCTTC	CASSPGGVASYNEQFF
TRBV3-1/TRBV3-2	.	TRBJ1-1	TRBD1	TGTGCCAGCAGCCCCCGACAGGGCACTGAAGCTTTCTTT	CASSPRQGTEAFF
TRBV19	.	TRBJ2-2	.	TGTGCCAGTATCGCATCCCAACAGCTTCCTAACACCGGGGAGCTGTTTTTT	CASIASQQLPNTGELFF
TRBV7-2	.	TRBJ2-7	TRBD1	TGTGCCAGCAGCCGGGATTTGATGACAGGGGGCCACGAGCAGTACTTC	CASSRDLMTGGHEQYF
TRBV29-1	.	TRBJ2-5	TRBD1	TGCAGCGTTGGAAGACAGGGGGTGGTGAAAGAGACCCAGTACTTC	CSVGRQGVVKETQYF
TRBV19	.	TRBJ2-7	.	TGTGCCAGTAGTATAACAGCTACCTACGAGCAGTACTTC	CASSITATYEQYF
TRBV11-2	.	TRBJ1-2	TRBD1	TGTGCCAGCAGCCGTGACAGGGCGGCTGGCTACACCTTC	CASSRDRAAGYTF
TRBV6-6	.	TRBJ1-1	TRBD1	TGTGCCAGCTGGGACAGCGCTTCGAACACTGAAGCTTTCTTT	CASWDSASNTEAFF